Listed below are T cell receptor beta chains from one sample, sequenced in a study of Ad26.COV2.S vaccination and SARS-CoV-2 variants. The protocol was immunoSEQ multiplex PCR, while the TCRdb copy is restricted to in-frame clones and leaves out a portion. The table shows some 250,000 clones, with approximately 87% occurring only once. This sample comprised peripheral blood, obtained in a trial of Ad26.COV2.S vaccine versus placebo. The receptors were gathered from a person between 18 and 65 years old who received the Ad26.COV2.S COVID-19 vaccine or a placebo. Each CDR3 is given with its conserved first and last residue. Fields, in order: CDR3 length, V gene, clone size, J gene, D gene, CDR3 DNA, CDR3 protein. A D gene is named only where the DNA matches it firmly. Rows give clone size only sometimes, using once, few, many, or a class for an expanded clone.

14	TRBV18	NA	TRBJ2-7	TRBD1	TGTGCCAGCTCATCCGGGACAGGGATCTACGAGCAGTACTTC	CASSSGTGIYEQYF
14	TRBV7-2	NA	TRBJ2-7	NA	TGTGCCAGCAGCTTATCGCCGGCCTCCTACGAGCAGTACTTC	CASSLSPASYEQYF
15	TRBV27	NA	TRBJ2-2	TRBD2	TGTGCCAGCAGGCCAGGCAGCGGGACCACCGGGGAGCTGTTTTTT	CASRPGSGTTGELFF
11	TRBV6-4	NA	TRBJ2-1	NA	TGTGCCAGCAGTGACTTTTATGAGCAGTTCTTC	CASSDFYEQFF
14	TRBV19	NA	TRBJ1-4	TRBD1	TGTGCCACCCTAGGGACAGGGAAAGGGGAAAAACTGTTTTTT	CATLGTGKGEKLFF
14	TRBV9	NA	TRBJ2-2	NA	TGTGCCAGCAGCGTAGTCCGGAACACCGGGGAGCTGTTTTTT	CASSVVRNTGELFF
15	TRBV9	NA	TRBJ2-1	TRBD2	TGTGCCAGCAGCGTAGGTAGCGGGGGGAATAATGAGCAGTTCTTC	CASSVGSGGNNEQFF
17	TRBV27	NA	TRBJ1-2	NA	TGTGCCAGCAGTTCCTTAAATAGACATGGGGCTGACTATGGCTACACCTTC	CASSSLNRHGADYGYTF
17	TRBV12-5	NA	TRBJ2-5	TRBD2	TGTGCTAGTGGTTTGCCGTCGACTAGCGGGAGCCAAGAGACCCAGTACTTC	CASGLPSTSGSQETQYF
14	TRBV28	NA	TRBJ1-1	NA	TGTGCCAGCTCTCTTGGAGGGCTGAACACTGAAGCTTTCTTT	CASSLGGLNTEAFF
20	TRBV2	few	TRBJ2-1	TRBD2	TGTGCCAGCAGTGGGTTGGTGCGGGGGGAGGGCCGTAGCTCCTACAATGAGCAGTTCTTC	CASSGLVRGEGRSSYNEQFF
12	TRBV7-9	NA	TRBJ2-7	NA	TGTGCCAGCAGCCCCTATGACTACGAGCAGTACTTC	CASSPYDYEQYF
15	TRBV27	NA	TRBJ1-3	TRBD1	TGTGCCAGCAGTCCCGGGACAGTGTCTGGAAACACCATATATTTT	CASSPGTVSGNTIYF
13	TRBV18	NA	TRBJ2-7	NA	TGTGCCAGCTCAGGTGCGGTCTCCTACGAGCAGTACTTC	CASSGAVSYEQYF
15	TRBV18	NA	TRBJ2-3	NA	TGTGCCAGCTCACCTCTTGGGGGGAACACAGATACGCAGTATTTT	CASSPLGGNTDTQYF
15	TRBV9	NA	TRBJ1-1	TRBD1	TGTGCCAGCAGCCCCGGGGACAGTAAGAACACTGAAGCTTTCTTT	CASSPGDSKNTEAFF
13	TRBV15	NA	TRBJ2-5	NA	TGTGCCACCAGCATCATATTCCAAGAGACCCAGTACTTC	CATSIIFQETQYF
14	TRBV5-1	NA	TRBJ2-5	TRBD1	TGCGCCAGCAGCTCTGGACAGGCGATCGAGACCCAGTACTTC	CASSSGQAIETQYF
19	TRBV4-1	NA	TRBJ2-1	NA	TGCGCCAGCAGCCAAGAGGCCGAGCTTTTAGCCTGGAACCCCAATGAGCAGTTCTTC	CASSQEAELLAWNPNEQFF
16	TRBV11-2	NA	TRBJ2-3	NA	TGTGCCAGCAGCTTTGGCCGAGGGGCTGGGACAGATACGCAGTATTTT	CASSFGRGAGTDTQYF
16	TRBV27	NA	TRBJ2-5	NA	TGTGCCATCTCTGGAGGGGGGCAGGGGATTCAAGAGACCCAGTACTTC	CAISGGGQGIQETQYF
13	TRBV12-3/TRBV12-4	NA	TRBJ1-3	NA	TGTGCCAGCAGTCTAGTTGTCGGAAACACCATATATTTT	CASSLVVGNTIYF
14	TRBV7-2	NA	TRBJ2-2	NA	TGTGCCAGCAGCCTGGACTCCATTGGCGGGGAGCTGTTTTTT	CASSLDSIGGELFF
14	TRBV10-3	NA	TRBJ1-2	NA	TGTGCCATCAGTGAGGGGGGGGAAGACTATGGCTACACCTTC	CAISEGGEDYGYTF
15	TRBV4-3	once	TRBJ1-2	NA	TGCGCCAGCAGCCAAGATTCGGGCAGGAACTATGGCTACACCTTC	CASSQDSGRNYGYTF
16	TRBV7-9	few	TRBJ2-3	TRBD2	TGTGCCAGCAGCTTTCTGGGGAGGGCCCTGACAGATACGCAGTATTTT	CASSFLGRALTDTQYF
15	TRBV5-5	NA	TRBJ2-7	NA	TGTGCCAGCAGCTTGGGATCACTGGGTGCGAATGAGCAGTACTTC	CASSLGSLGANEQYF
13	TRBV6-2/TRBV6-3	NA	TRBJ2-3	NA	TGTGCCAGCAGTTTGGGGTGGGCAGATACGCAGTATTTT	CASSLGWADTQYF
16	TRBV5-1	NA	TRBJ2-7	TRBD1	TGCGCCAGCAGCTTGTATAGCCCGGGACAGGGGAACGAGCAGTACTTC	CASSLYSPGQGNEQYF
15	TRBV7-9	once	TRBJ1-4	NA	TGTGCCAGCAGCTTACCGGGACCGTGGAATGAAAAACTGTTTTTT	CASSLPGPWNEKLFF
15	TRBV28	NA	TRBJ2-7	NA	TGTGCCAGCAGCTCCCCCGGGAGGGGGCGGCACGAGCAGTACTTC	CASSSPGRGRHEQYF
10	TRBV30	NA	TRBJ1-2	NA	TGTGCCTGGAGGGCGGGAGGCTACACCTTC	CAWRAGGYTF
17	TRBV5-4	NA	TRBJ2-7	TRBD2	TGTGCCAGCGCCCGTTGGGCGGGGGGACGAGGGGCCTACGAGCAGTACTTC	CASARWAGGRGAYEQYF
14	TRBV18	NA	TRBJ2-7	NA	TGTGCCAGCTCACCTCTCGGACTGATGGGCGAGCAGTACTTC	CASSPLGLMGEQYF
14	TRBV11-2	NA	TRBJ1-2	NA	TGTGCCAGCAGCTCCAGCACAGGATTCTATGGCTACACCTTC	CASSSSTGFYGYTF
11	TRBV1	NA	TRBJ2-1	NA	TGCACCAGCAGCCCTTACAATGAGCAGTTCTTC	CTSSPYNEQFF
13	TRBV15	NA	TRBJ2-7	TRBD2	TGTGCCACCAGCCGGGACTACTCCTACGAGCAGTACTTC	CATSRDYSYEQYF
15	TRBV6-2/TRBV6-3	NA	TRBJ2-5	TRBD2	TGTGCCAGCAGTCCAGGGTATGGCGGGAGAAAGACCCAGTACTTC	CASSPGYGGRKTQYF
15	TRBV5-1	NA	TRBJ2-1	TRBD2	TGCGCCAGCAGTCGTACTAGCGGGGTTTGGTCTGAGCAGTTCTTC	CASSRTSGVWSEQFF
13	TRBV6-2/TRBV6-3	few	TRBJ1-5	NA	TGTGCCAGCAGTTACGATGACAGAGGAGGAAGTAATTTT	CASSYDDRGGSNF
14	TRBV27	few	TRBJ1-1	NA	TGTGCCAGCAGTTTATCAGGACAGAACACTGAAGCTTTCTTT	CASSLSGQNTEAFF
15	TRBV30	NA	TRBJ1-4	NA	TGTGCCTGGAGTGTGGGCCAGGGAAGTGGTGAAAAACTGTTTTTT	CAWSVGQGSGEKLFF
15	TRBV28	NA	TRBJ2-5	NA	TGTGCCAGCAGTTTAAGGCGGCCAGTCCAAGAGACCCAGTACTTC	CASSLRRPVQETQYF
11	TRBV28	NA	TRBJ1-2	TRBD1	TGTGCCAGCGACAGGGGGGATAGCTACACCTTC	CASDRGDSYTF
11	TRBV29-1	once	TRBJ2-3	NA	TGCAGCCCCGGCAGCACAGATACGCAGTATTTT	CSPGSTDTQYF
15	TRBV13	NA	TRBJ2-3	TRBD1	TGTGCCAGCAGCTTATCAGGGGGCCCCACAGATACGCAGTATTTT	CASSLSGGPTDTQYF
12	TRBV6-5	once	TRBJ1-2	NA	TGTGCCAGCAGTCGGGGGGCAGGTGGCTACACCTTC	CASSRGAGGYTF
14	TRBV2	NA	TRBJ1-1	NA	TGTGCCAGCAGATCTCAAGGGCTGAACACTGAAGCTTTCTTT	CASRSQGLNTEAFF
15	TRBV18	once	TRBJ2-3	TRBD2	TGTGCCAGCTCACCTTCCGGGACTAGCGTAGGCCCGCAGTATTTT	CASSPSGTSVGPQYF
15	TRBV18	NA	TRBJ1-2	NA	TGTGCCAGCTCACCGCCGGGGGGGGGCTGGTATGGCTACACCTTC	CASSPPGGGWYGYTF
13	TRBV6-4	NA	TRBJ1-1	TRBD1	TGTGCCAGCAGAGGGACAGGGAACACTGAAGCTTTCTTT	CASRGTGNTEAFF
13	TRBV7-8	once	TRBJ1-6	TRBD1	TGTGCCAGTACGACAGGGGATAATTCACCCCTCCACTTT	CASTTGDNSPLHF
20	TRBV3-1/TRBV3-2	NA	TRBJ1-1	TRBD1	TGTGCCAGCAGCCAAGGCCGGACAGGGTCGATATTATTCTTTGGGACTGAAGCTTTCTTT	CASSQGRTGSILFFGTEAFF
14	TRBV28	NA	TRBJ2-5	TRBD1	TGTGCCAGCAGTTTCCTGACAGGGCTGGGGACCCAGTACTTC	CASSFLTGLGTQYF
16	TRBV10-3	NA	TRBJ1-1	TRBD1	TGTGCCACCAGGGACAGGGGTCAAGAGCTGAGCACTGAAGCTTTCTTT	CATRDRGQELSTEAFF
13	TRBV7-9	NA	TRBJ2-7	TRBD1	TGTGCCAGCAGCTTGGCGACAGGGACCGAGCAGTACTTC	CASSLATGTEQYF
14	TRBV29-1	NA	TRBJ2-5	TRBD2	TGCAGCGTTACCGAAACGGGAGGGCCGGAGACCCAGTACTTC	CSVTETGGPETQYF
14	TRBV7-9	NA	TRBJ1-2	NA	TGTGCCAGCACCCTCGGAGCTTCTAACTATGGCTACACCTTC	CASTLGASNYGYTF
16	TRBV7-2	NA	TRBJ1-1	NA	TGTGCCAGCAGCTTAGATACGGGACTGATGGTGGCTTCGGCTTTCTTT	CASSLDTGLMVASAFF